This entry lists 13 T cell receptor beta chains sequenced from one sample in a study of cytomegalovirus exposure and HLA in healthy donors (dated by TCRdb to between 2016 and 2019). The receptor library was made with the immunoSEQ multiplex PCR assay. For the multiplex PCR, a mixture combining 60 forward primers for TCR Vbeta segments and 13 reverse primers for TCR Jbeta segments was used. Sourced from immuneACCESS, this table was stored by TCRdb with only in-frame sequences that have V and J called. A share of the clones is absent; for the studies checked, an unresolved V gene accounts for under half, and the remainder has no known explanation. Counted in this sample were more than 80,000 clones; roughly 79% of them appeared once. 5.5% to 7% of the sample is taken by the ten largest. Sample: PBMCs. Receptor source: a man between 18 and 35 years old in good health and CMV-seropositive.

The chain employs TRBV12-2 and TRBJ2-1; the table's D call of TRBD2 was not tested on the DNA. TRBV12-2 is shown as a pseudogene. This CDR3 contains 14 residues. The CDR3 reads CASRLAETRNEQFF. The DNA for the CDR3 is TGTGCAAGTCGCTTAGCGGAGACTCGGAATGAGCAGTTCTTC.

The CDR3: CASSFPNGREKLFF. CDR3 nucleotides: TGTGCCAGCAGTTTCCCCAACGGGAGGGAAAAACTGTTTTTT. V usage is TRBV28 and J usage is TRBJ1-4, with unresolved D. The V gene lost 3 bases and the J gene lost 8 bases, with 13 bases spanning the gap. CDR3 size: 14 residues. In germline, CDR1 is MDHEN, CDR2 SYDVKM. Combining the CDR3 with reference TRBV28 and TRBJ1-4 gives the whole variable domain DVKVTQSSRYLVKRTGEKVFLECVQDMDHENMFWYRQDPGLGLRLIYFSYDVKMKEKGDIPEGYSVSREKKERFSLILESASTNQTSMYLCASSFPNGREKLFFGSGTQLSVL.

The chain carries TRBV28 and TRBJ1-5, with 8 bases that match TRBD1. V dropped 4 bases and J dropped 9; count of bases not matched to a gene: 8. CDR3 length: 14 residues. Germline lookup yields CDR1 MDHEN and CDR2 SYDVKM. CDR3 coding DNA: TGTGCCAGCAGTTCCGGACAGGGTCGGGGGCCCCAGCATTTT. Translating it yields CASSSGQGRGPQHF. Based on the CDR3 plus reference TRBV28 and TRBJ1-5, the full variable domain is DVKVTQSSRYLVKRTGEKVFLECVQDMDHENMFWYRQDPGLGLRLIYFSYDVKMKEKGDIPEGYSVSREKKERFSLILESASTNQTSMYLCASSSGQGRGPQHFGDGTRLSIL.

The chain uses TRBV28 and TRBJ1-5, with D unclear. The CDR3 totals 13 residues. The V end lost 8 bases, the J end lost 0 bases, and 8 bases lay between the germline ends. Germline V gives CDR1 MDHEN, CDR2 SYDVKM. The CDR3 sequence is CASGRDSNQPQHF. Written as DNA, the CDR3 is TGTGCCAGCGGGAGGGATAGCAATCAGCCCCAGCATTTT.

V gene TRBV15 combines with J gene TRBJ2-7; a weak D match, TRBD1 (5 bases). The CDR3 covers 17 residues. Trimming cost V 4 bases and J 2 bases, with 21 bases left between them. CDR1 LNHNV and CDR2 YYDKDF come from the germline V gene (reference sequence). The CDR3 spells CATSTIIDSPDPYEQYF. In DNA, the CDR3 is TGTGCCACCAGCACCATAATAGACAGTCCGGACCCCTACGAGCAGTACTTC.

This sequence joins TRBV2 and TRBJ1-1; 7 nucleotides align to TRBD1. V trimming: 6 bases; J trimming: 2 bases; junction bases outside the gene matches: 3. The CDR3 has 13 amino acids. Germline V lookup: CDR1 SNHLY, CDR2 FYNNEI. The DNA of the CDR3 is TGTGCCAGCAGCCGGGACAGCAACACTGAAGCTTTCTTT. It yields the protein CASSRDSNTEAFF.

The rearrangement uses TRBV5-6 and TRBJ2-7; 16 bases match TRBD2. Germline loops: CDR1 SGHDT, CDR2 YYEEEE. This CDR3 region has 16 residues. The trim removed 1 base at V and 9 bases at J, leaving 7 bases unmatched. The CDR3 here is CASSLTGLAGGPVQYF. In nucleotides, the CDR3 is TGTGCCAGCAGCTTGACGGGACTAGCGGGAGGGCCTGTGCAGTACTTC. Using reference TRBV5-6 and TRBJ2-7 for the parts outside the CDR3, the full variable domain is DAGVTQSPTHLIKTRGQQVTLRCSPKSGHDTVSWYQQALGQGPQFIFQYYEEEERQRGNFPDRFSGHQFPNYSSELNVNALLLGDSALYLCASSLTGLAGGPVQYFGPGTRLTVT.

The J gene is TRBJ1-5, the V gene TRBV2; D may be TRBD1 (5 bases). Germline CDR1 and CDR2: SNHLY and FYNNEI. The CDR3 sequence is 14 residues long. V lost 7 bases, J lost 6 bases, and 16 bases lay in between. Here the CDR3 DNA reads TGTGCCAGCACCGATGGGCCCCAGGGTCAGCCCCAGCATTTT. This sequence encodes CASTDGPQGQPQHF.

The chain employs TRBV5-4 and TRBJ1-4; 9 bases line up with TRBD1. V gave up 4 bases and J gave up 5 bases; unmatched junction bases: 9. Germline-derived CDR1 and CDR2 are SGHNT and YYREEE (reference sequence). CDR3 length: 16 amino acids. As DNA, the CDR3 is TGTGCCAGCAGCGACAAGGCCGGGACAGGGAATGAAAAACTGTTTTTT. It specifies CASSDKAGTGNEKLFF.

This chain's CDR3 is CASTSGRTQETQYF. The DNA of the CDR3 is TGTGCCAGCACCAGCGGGAGAACTCAAGAGACCCAGTACTTC. V gene TRBV2 combines with J gene TRBJ2-5, with 8 nucleotides matching TRBD2. The CDR3 is 14 amino acids. J was trimmed by 2 bases and V by 7 bases; bases with no gene match: 6. Germline CDR1 is SNHLY and CDR2 is FYNNEI.

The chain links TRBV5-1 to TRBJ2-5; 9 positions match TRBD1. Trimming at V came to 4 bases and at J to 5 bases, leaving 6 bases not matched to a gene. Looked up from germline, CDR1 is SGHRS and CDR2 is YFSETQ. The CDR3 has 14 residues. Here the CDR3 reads CASSPGTGTETQYF. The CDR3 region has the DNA TGCGCCAGCAGCCCCGGGACAGGGACGGAGACCCAGTACTTC.

The CDR3 loop reads CASSRSGSSYNEQFF. The CDR3 region has the DNA TGTGCCAGCAGCCGTAGCGGGAGCTCCTACAATGAGCAGTTCTTC. The rearrangement joins TRBV2 to TRBJ2-1; the match to TRBD2 covers 9 bases. The junction had 3 bases not matched to a gene; V was cut back by 6 bases and J by 0 bases. The CDR3 spans 15 residues. Germline V lookup: CDR1 SNHLY, CDR2 FYNNEI.

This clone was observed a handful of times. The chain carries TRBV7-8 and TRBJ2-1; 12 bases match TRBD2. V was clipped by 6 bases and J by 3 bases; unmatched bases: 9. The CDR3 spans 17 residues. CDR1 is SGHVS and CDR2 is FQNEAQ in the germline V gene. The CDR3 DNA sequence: TGTGCCAGCAGGCCAGTTCTAGCGGGAGGGAACTACAATGAGCAGTTCTTC. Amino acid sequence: CASRPVLAGGNYNEQFF.